A single sample is the source of the 24 T cell receptor beta chains below, sequenced in a study of CD8 T cells in ankylosing spondylitis (dated by TCRdb to 2016 to 2017). The library was built by means of 5' RACE. Data came from an Illumina HiSeq 2500. TCRdb reprocessing: public reads trimmed at Q25 with fastp, clones called with MiXCR, in-frame beta chains kept. When rows share a CDR3 protein, they turn into one entry using the most common DNA and genes. The sample has approximately 150,000 distinct CDR3 sequences on record, around a third of them singletons. The ten top clones hold approximately 5.9% of the sample. Sequencing was carried out using synovial fluid, either unsorted or a sorted T cell fraction (not recorded which). These receptor sequences come from a male donor with ankylosing spondylitis.

This clonotype was seen only a few times. CDR3 residues: CSVAPRTGLNTEAFF. For the CDR3, the DNA is TGCAGCGTTGCCCCCCGGACAGGACTGAACACTGAAGCTTTCTTT. The chain couples TRBV29-1 to TRBJ1-1; 7 bases match TRBD1. The CDR3 is 15 residues long. Germline values: CDR1 SQVTM, CDR2 ANQGSEA. The ends lost 4 bases at V and 0 bases at J; junction bases unmatched: 8. The variable domain in full, with the rest retrieved from reference TRBV29-1 and TRBJ1-1, is SAVISQKPSRDICQRGTSLTIQCQVDSQVTMMFWYRQQPGQSLTLIATANQGSEATYESGFVIDKFPISRPNLTFSTLTVSNMSPEDSSIYLCSVAPRTGLNTEAFFGQGTRLTVV.

The chain has TRBV13 and TRBJ2-3; the match to TRBD2 covers 11 bases. Germline lookup yields CDR1 PRHDT and CDR2 FYEKMQ (reference sequence). The V segment lost 4 bases and the J segment 6 bases; nucleotides outside the gene matches: 12. The CDR3 covers 17 residues. In DNA, the CDR3 is TGTGCCAGCAGCTCACGACTAGCGGGGTCTAGGGTGGATACGCAGTATTTT. It encodes CASSSRLAGSRVDTQYF.

There are a few counts of this clonotype. The V and J genes are TRBV9 and TRBJ1-3, with D perhaps TRBD1 (6 bases). The CDR3 is made up of 16 amino acids. V lost 4 bases to trimming and J lost 3 bases, with 17 bases between them. Germline V gene sequence: CDR1 SGDLS, CDR2 YYNGEE. CDR3 amino acids: CASSPRQVLGGNTIYF. The CDR3 nucleotides read TGTGCCAGCAGCCCGAGACAGGTATTAGGTGGAAACACCATATATTTT.

This clonotype has more than one count but fewer than ten. The CDR3 nucleotides are TGCAGTGCTAGAGAACCAAGCAGCGCGACTAATGAGCAGTTCTTC. Amino acid sequence: CSAREPSSATNEQFF. The V gene is TRBV20-1, the J gene TRBJ2-1; D is ambiguous. The CDR3 has 15 amino acids. Germline V lookup: CDR1 DFQATT, CDR2 SNEGSKA (reference sequence). The V end lost 0 bases, the J end lost 7 bases, and 16 bases lay between the germline ends.

The V gene is TRBV20-1, the J gene TRBJ1-5; 7 bases are a match to TRBD1. The germline CDR1 and CDR2 sequences are DFQATT and SNEGSKA (reference sequence). The CDR3 has 12 residues. V gave up 5 bases and J gave up 2 bases; unmatched junction bases: 0. CDR3 sequence reads: CSAGQGNQPQHF. Here the CDR3 DNA reads TGCAGTGCTGGACAGGGCAATCAGCCCCAGCATTTT.

This clonotype was observed a handful of times. The gene calls are TRBV6-1 and TRBJ1-2, with 9 positions matching TRBD1. Per the germline V gene, CDR1 is MNHNS and CDR2 is SASEGT. The CDR3 covers 16 residues. V shed 6 bases, J shed 4 bases, and the junction held 12 bases outside the gene matches. The CDR3 nucleotides are TGTGCCAGCAGCCGGTCCGGGACAGGGTTGGGCTATGGCTACACCTTC. Its protein is CASSRSGTGLGYGYTF.

This clonotype was seen only a few times. The V gene is TRBV14, the J gene TRBJ1-1, with a tentative D call TRBD1 (6 bases). This CDR3 has 16 amino acids. Germline CDR1 and CDR2: SGHDN and FVKESK. V shed 1 base and J shed 2 bases, with 14 bases lying between them. CDR3 bases: TGTGCCAGCAGCCAAGGTCTGGGCAGGGGCAACACTGAAGCTTTCTTT. It encodes CASSQGLGRGNTEAFF.

This clonotype was recorded many times. The rearrangement uses TRBV4-2 and TRBJ2-5; D is ambiguous. The CDR3 extends over 16 amino acids. In germline, CDR1 is LGHNA, CDR2 YNFKEQ. The ends were cut back, 0 bases at V and 4 bases at J, with 15 bases in the middle. DNA for the CDR3: TGTGCCAGCAGCCAAGACTATCTCTCCCTCCGAGAGACCCAGTACTTC. Residues: CASSQDYLSLRETQYF.

This clonotype was recorded once. This chain joins TRBV14 and TRBJ2-1; D not resolved. V lost 3 bases to trimming and J lost 8 bases, with 5 bases between them. The CDR3 length is 11 residues. CDR1 and CDR2 from the germline V gene are SGHDN and FVKESK. The CDR3 sequence is CASSQRYEQFF. CDR3 in DNA: TGTGCCAGCAGCCAGAGGTATGAGCAGTTCTTC.

This chain links TRBV7-8 with TRBJ2-7; D is possibly TRBD1 (6 bases). This CDR3 contains 13 residues. The germline V and J ends were trimmed by 7 bases and 4 bases, with 14 bases remaining between them. The germline V gene encodes CDR1 SGHVS and CDR2 FQNEAQ. In DNA, the CDR3 is TGTGCCAGCATGCTCCAGGGGTCGTACGAGCAGTACTTC. Its translation is CASMLQGSYEQYF.

This clonotype was counted a few times. The V gene is TRBV28, the J gene TRBJ1-2; D is ambiguous. From germline, CDR1 is MDHEN and CDR2 SYDVKM. The CDR3 is 13 amino acids. Trimming took 6 bases from V and 6 from J, leaving 14 bases between them. This chain's CDR3 is CASSPGRRDGYTF. The CDR3 DNA is TGTGCCAGCAGCCCCGGACGTAGGGATGGCTACACCTTC.

V is TRBV29-1 and J is TRBJ1-1, with a tentative D call TRBD1 (5 bases). The CDR3 covers 13 residues. CDR1 is SQVTM, CDR2 ANQGSEA, per germline. V lost 5 bases and J 4 bases, leaving 14 bases between the germline ends. The CDR3 loop is CSVMRIGGTEAFF. The DNA of the CDR3 is TGCAGCGTTATGAGAATCGGGGGCACTGAAGCTTTCTTT.

This clonotype was seen ten or more times. V usage is TRBV6-5 and J usage is TRBJ2-7; D is unresolved. Germline V gene sequence: CDR1 MNHEY, CDR2 SVGAGI. Trimming pared 4 bases from V and 0 bases from J, leaving 10 bases between. The CDR3 length is 14 residues. The CDR3, as DNA: TGTGCCAGCAGTTTCCGGCCGGACTCCTACGAGCAGTACTTC. Translated, it gives CASSFRPDSYEQYF.

The rearrangement joins TRBV9 to TRBJ2-2; 7 bases fit TRBD1. The J segment lost 7 bases and the V segment lost 2 bases, leaving 5 bases of the junction unmatched. There are 14 residues in the CDR3. Per the germline V gene, CDR1 is SGDLS and CDR2 is YYNGEE. This CDR3 reads CASSVTGTGGELFF. The CDR3 DNA reads TGTGCCAGCAGCGTGACAGGGACGGGCGGGGAGCTGTTTTTT. The entire variable domain, with the rest obtained from reference TRBV9 and TRBJ2-2, is as follows: DSGVTQTPKHLITATGQRVTLRCSPRSGDLSVYWYQQSLDQGLQFLIQYYNGEERAKGNILERFSAQQFPDLHSELNLSSLELGDSALYFCASSVTGTGGELFFGEGSRLTVL.

Only a few counts were recorded for this clonotype. V and J are TRBV2 and TRBJ1-5; D gene unclear. The CDR3 sequence is 14 residues long. CDR1 is SNHLY and CDR2 is FYNNEI in the germline V gene. Trimming removed 0 bases from V and 5 bases from J, with 8 bases in between. The CDR3 DNA is TGTGCCAGCAGTGAAGCGCGGAGGGATCAGCCCCAGCATTTT. Encoded protein: CASSEARRDQPQHF. The whole variable domain, filled in from reference TRBV2 and TRBJ1-5, reads EPEVTQTPSHQVTQMGQEVILRCVPISNHLYFYWYRQILGQKVEFLVSFYNNEISEKSEIFDDQFSVERPDGSNFTLKIRSTKLEDSAMYFCASSEARRDQPQHFGDGTRLSIL.

This clonotype was detected ten times or more. This chain links TRBV27 with TRBJ1-5; tentatively, D is TRBD1 (5 bases). CDR3 length equals 15 residues. The germline CDR1 and CDR2 sequences are MNHEY and SMNVEV (reference sequence). V dropped 3 bases and J dropped 1 base, with 10 bases sitting between them. CDR3 in DNA: TGTGCCAGCAGTTTGAGATGGGGGAGCAATCAGCCCCAGCATTTT. As protein: CASSLRWGSNQPQHF.

Many counts were recorded for this clonotype. In DNA, the CDR3 is TGCAGCGTTGAACTAGCGGGAGTCTCCTACGAGCAGTACTTC. Residues: CSVELAGVSYEQYF. V and J are TRBV29-1 and TRBJ2-7; 10 bases match TRBD2. Trimming removed 2 bases from V and 0 bases from J; junction bases left unmatched: 1. This CDR3 comprises 14 residues. Germline V gene sequence: CDR1 SQVTM, CDR2 ANQGSEA.

This clonotype was found many times. CDR3 sequence (DNA): TGTGCCAGCAGGGGGGGACTAGCGGGAGGTTCCTACAATGAGCAGTTCTTC. It is translated as CASRGGLAGGSYNEQFF. The chain uses TRBV6-2 or TRBV6-3 and TRBJ2-1, with TRBD2 identical over 15 bases. V dropped 6 bases and J dropped 1; count of bases not matched to a gene: 4. CDR1 and CDR2 (germline): MNHEY, SVGEGT. CDR3 length: 17 residues.

There are many counts of this clonotype. The chain joins TRBV20-1 to TRBJ1-2, with 8 positions matching TRBD1. V lost 5 bases and J lost 5; bases outside the gene matches: 7. CDR1 DFQATT and CDR2 SNEGSKA come from the germline V gene (reference sequence). The CDR3 contains 13 residues. CDR3 DNA sequence: TGCAGTGCTTCCAGGACAGGGCTTTATGGCTACACCTTC. Translating gives CSASRTGLYGYTF.

This clonotype was counted a few times. This chain uses TRBV24-1 with TRBJ1-4; 10 bases are a match to TRBD1. CDR1 is KGHDR and CDR2 is SFDVKD in the germline V gene. V lost 11 bases and J lost 4; bases outside the gene matches: 12. The CDR3 length is 16 residues. The CDR3 sequence: CASLGTGALGNEKLFF. The CDR3 DNA is TGTGCCAGCCTCGGGACAGGGGCGCTCGGTAATGAAAAACTGTTTTTT.

This clonotype turned up a few times. V gene TRBV6-1 combines with J gene TRBJ2-6; D call uncertain. This CDR3 is 16 amino acids long. Germline V CDR1 and CDR2: MNHNS, SASEGT. Trimming took 7 bases from V and 0 from J, leaving 13 bases between them. The CDR3 coding sequence is TGTGCCAGCAAAAATACAGCACCCTCTGGGGCCAACGTCCTGACTTTC. Encoded protein: CASKNTAPSGANVLTF.

The chain uses TRBV7-2 and TRBJ2-5; TRBD2 matches 12 bases. Germline V gives CDR1 SGHTA, CDR2 FQGNSA. The trim removed 5 bases at V and 4 bases at J, leaving 8 bases unmatched. The CDR3 consists of 16 residues. The CDR3 nucleotides read TGTGCCAGCAGCCGGAGACTAGCGGGAGTAGGAGAGACCCAGTACTTC. It translates to CASSRRLAGVGETQYF.

This clonotype was counted at least ten times. The chain recombines TRBV30 with TRBJ1-1, with D uncertain. The CDR3 extends over 14 amino acids. Trimming took 3 bases from V and 0 from J, leaving 11 bases between them. Per the germline V gene, CDR1 is GTSNPN and CDR2 is SVGIG (reference sequence). CDR3 nucleotide sequence: TGTGCCTGGAGCGGGTATGGGATGAACACTGAAGCTTTCTTT. The encoded protein is CAWSGYGMNTEAFF.

The chain employs TRBV29-1 and TRBJ2-5; 9 nucleotides match TRBD2. Looked up from germline, CDR1 is SQVTM and CDR2 is ANQGSEA. The CDR3 has 16 amino acids. V shed 0 bases, J shed 5 bases, and the junction held 10 bases outside the gene matches. Written as DNA, the CDR3 is TGCAGCGTTGAAGATCTTGGCGGGAGGGCCGGGGAGACCCAGTACTTC. Its translation: CSVEDLGGRAGETQYF.